This T cell receptor beta chain is drawn from a study of long-term antiretroviral therapy in people with HIV. This was the immunoSEQ v3.0 assay at survey level. Assay: immunoSEQ multiplex PCR; the TCRdb copy retains only in-frame clones and omits some. The sample consists of 35,000 or so clones, around 82% of them appearing once. This CDR3 region has 12 residues. V was cut by 2 bases and J by 5 bases, with 7 bases left in between. CDR1 and CDR2 (germline): SGHTS, YDEGEE. This clonotype originated in a man between 18 and 29 years old with HIV. The gene calls are TRBV5-8 and TRBJ1-1; D is perhaps TRBD1 (5 bases). The sequencing used unsorted PBMCs, collected 0.4 years before starting antiretroviral therapy. The CDR3 loop is CASSFRGTEAFF. In nucleotides, the CDR3 is TGTGCCAGCAGCTTTCGGGGGACTGAAGCTTTCTTT.